The 2 T cell receptor beta chains below all came from one sample that was sequenced in a study of blood T cell repertoires in COVID-19. The table came from immunoSEQ multiplex PCR; TCRdb's copy has only in-frame clones and leaves some out. The sample lists more than 150,000 clones, around 79% seen once, with roughly 9.6% in the top ten. Specimen: PBMCs or T cells enriched from blood (not recorded which). The receptors derive from a man aged 45-60 years who had recovered from COVID-19.

The V gene is TRBV15, the J gene TRBJ2-3, with 9 nucleotides matching TRBD2. V dropped 3 bases and J dropped 2; count of bases not matched to a gene: 9. CDR1 and CDR2 (germline): LNHNV, YYDKDF (reference sequence). CDR3 size: 17 residues. In DNA form, the CDR3 reads TGTGCCACCAGCAGGGGGGAGACTAGCGGAAACACAGATACGCAGTATTTT. Its translation: CATSRGETSGNTDTQYF.

The V and J genes are TRBV7-2 and TRBJ1-3; TRBD1 might be the D (5 bases). There are 16 residues in the CDR3. V was pared by 3 bases and J by 0 bases, with 12 bases between. Germline values: CDR1 SGHTA, CDR2 FQGNSA. The CDR3 region has the DNA TGTGCCAGCAGCTTGCAAGGACAAAACTCTGGAAACACCATATATTTT. Translating gives CASSLQGQNSGNTIYF.